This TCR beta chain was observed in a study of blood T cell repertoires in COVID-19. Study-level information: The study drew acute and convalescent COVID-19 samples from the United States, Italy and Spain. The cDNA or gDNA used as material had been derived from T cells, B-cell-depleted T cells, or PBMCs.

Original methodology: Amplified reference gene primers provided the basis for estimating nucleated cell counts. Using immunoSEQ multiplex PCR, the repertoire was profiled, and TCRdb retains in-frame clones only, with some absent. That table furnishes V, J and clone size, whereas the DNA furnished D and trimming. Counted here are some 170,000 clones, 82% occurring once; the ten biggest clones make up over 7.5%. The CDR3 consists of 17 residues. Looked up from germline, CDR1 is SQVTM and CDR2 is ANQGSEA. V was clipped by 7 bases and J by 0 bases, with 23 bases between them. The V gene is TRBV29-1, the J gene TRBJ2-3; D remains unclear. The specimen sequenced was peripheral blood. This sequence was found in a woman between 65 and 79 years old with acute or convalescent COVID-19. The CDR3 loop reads CSAHKTQPSSSTDTQYF. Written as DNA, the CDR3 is TGCAGCGCCCATAAAACACAACCCTCTTCTAGCACAGATACGCAGTATTTT.